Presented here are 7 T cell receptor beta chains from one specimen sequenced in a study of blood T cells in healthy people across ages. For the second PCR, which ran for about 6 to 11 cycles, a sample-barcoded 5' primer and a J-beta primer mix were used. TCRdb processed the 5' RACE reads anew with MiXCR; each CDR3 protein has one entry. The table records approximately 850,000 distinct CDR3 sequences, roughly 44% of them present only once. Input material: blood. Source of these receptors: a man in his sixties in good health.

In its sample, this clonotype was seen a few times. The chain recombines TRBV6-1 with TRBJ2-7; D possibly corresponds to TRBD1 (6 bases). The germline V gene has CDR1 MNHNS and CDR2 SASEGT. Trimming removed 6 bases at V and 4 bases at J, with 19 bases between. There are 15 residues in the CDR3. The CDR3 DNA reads TGTGCCAGCAGCTCCTCAGGGGCTACCTTTTACGAGCAGTACTTC. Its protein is CASSSSGATFYEQYF.

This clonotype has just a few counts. The CDR3 here is CSVERGASYNEQFF. CDR3 DNA sequence: TGCAGCGTTGAGAGGGGGGCCTCCTACAATGAGCAGTTCTTC. The chain carries TRBV29-1 and TRBJ2-1, with D possibly called TRBD1 or TRBD2 (6 bases each). The CDR3 runs 14 residues. Germline V gives CDR1 SQVTM, CDR2 ANQGSEA. V shed 3 bases and J shed 0 bases, with 9 bases lying between them.

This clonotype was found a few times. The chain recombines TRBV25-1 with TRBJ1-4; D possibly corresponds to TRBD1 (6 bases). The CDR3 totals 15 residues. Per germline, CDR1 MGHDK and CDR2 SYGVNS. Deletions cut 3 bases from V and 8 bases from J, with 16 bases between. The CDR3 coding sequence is TGTGCCAGCAGTGACCCCGGGACATACTCGGAAAAACTGTTTTTT. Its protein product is CASSDPGTYSEKLFF. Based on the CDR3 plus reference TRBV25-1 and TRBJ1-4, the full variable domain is EADIYQTPRYLVIGTGKKITLECSQTMGHDKMYWYQQDPGMELHLIHYSYGVNSTEKGDLSSESTVSRIRTEHFPLTLESARPSHTSQYLCASSDPGTYSEKLFFGSGTQLSVL.

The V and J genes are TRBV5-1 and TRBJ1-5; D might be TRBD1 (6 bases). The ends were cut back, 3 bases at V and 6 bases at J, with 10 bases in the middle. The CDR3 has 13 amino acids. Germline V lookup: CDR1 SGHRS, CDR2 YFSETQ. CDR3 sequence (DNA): TGCGCCAGCAGCTCGGGGGCCGGTCAGCCCCAGCATTTT. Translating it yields CASSSGAGQPQHF.

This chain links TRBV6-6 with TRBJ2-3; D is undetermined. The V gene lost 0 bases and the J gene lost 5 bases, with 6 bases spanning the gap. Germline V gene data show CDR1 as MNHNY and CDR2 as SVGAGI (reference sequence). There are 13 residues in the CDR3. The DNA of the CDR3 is TGTGCCAGCAGTTACTCGAATCTAGATACGCAGTATTTT. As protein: CASSYSNLDTQYF.

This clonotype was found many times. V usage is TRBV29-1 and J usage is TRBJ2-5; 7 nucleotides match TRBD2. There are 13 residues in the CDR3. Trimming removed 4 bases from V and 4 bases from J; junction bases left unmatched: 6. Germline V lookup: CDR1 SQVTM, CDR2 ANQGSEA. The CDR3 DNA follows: TGCAGCGTTGGGGAGGGAGGAGGAGAGACCCAGTACTTC. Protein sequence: CSVGEGGGETQYF. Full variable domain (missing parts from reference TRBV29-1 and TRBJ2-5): SAVISQKPSRDICQRGTSLTIQCQVDSQVTMMFWYRQQPGQSLTLIATANQGSEATYESGFVIDKFPISRPNLTFSTLTVSNMSPEDSSIYLCSVGEGGGETQYFGPGTRLLVL.

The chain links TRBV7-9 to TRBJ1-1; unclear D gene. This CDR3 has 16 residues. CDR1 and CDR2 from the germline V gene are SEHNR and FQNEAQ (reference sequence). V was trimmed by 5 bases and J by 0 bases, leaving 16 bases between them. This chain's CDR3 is CASSATSIGMNTEAFF. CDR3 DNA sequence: TGTGCCAGCAGCGCGACGTCAATCGGCATGAACACTGAAGCTTTCTTT.